This T cell receptor (beta chain) was identified during a study of T cells after yellow fever vaccination. Study details: Preparation of the low-cell-number fractions used SMART-Seq v4 Ultra Low Input. Study-level points and caveats: In FACS-sorted repertoires, abundant clonotypes from the bulk population could appear as contaminants.

This clonotype occurred a few times. Its antigen is unknown. A 5'RACE template-switching step, the method used to make TCR cDNA, added a universal primer site and UMIs. TCRdb reprocessed the 5' RACE reads via MiXCR and lists one record per CDR3 protein. The sample has more than 450,000 distinct CDR3 sequences, 21% seen once. The germline V gene has CDR1 SEHNR and CDR2 FQNEAQ (reference sequence). Unmatched junction bases numbered 5, after V lost 6 bases and J lost 1 base. This CDR3 spans 15 amino acids. This clonotype was sampled from a young man who received the YFV17D yellow fever vaccine. V gene TRBV7-9 combines with J gene TRBJ2-2; 7 bases agree with TRBD2. The sample was PBMCs, taken around 3 weeks after the first yellow fever vaccination. The CDR3 loop is CASRAGRLNTGELFF. CDR3 DNA: TGTGCCAGCAGAGCGGGACGGCTGAACACCGGGGAGCTGTTTTTT.